This is a list of T cell receptor beta chains from one sample in a study of blood T cell repertoires in COVID-19. The protocol was immunoSEQ multiplex PCR, while the TCRdb copy is restricted to in-frame clones and leaves out a portion. Of 110,000 or so clones listed, approximately 90% are singletons. Sequencing was performed on peripheral blood. The receptors derive from a human donor with acute or convalescent COVID-19. The donor label of this sample is uncertain. Both conserved end residues are part of each CDR3. The D gene is left open where the match is weak. Only some rows state a clone size, as once, few, many or a class for expanded clones.

TRBJ2-5 | . | TRBV7-9 | . | CASGSRYGDGTQYF | TGTGCCAGCGGGTCTCGTTACGGGGATGGGACCCAGTACTTC
TRBJ2-2 | . | TRBV5-4 | . | CASSPVDTGELFF | TGTGCCAGCAGCCCAGTCGACACCGGGGAGCTGTTTTTT
TRBJ2-6 | TRBD1 | TRBV29-1 | . | CSVRQGAGGANVLTF | TGCAGCGTGCGTCAGGGGGCAGGTGGGGCCAACGTCCTGACTTTC
TRBJ2-7 | . | TRBV12-3/TRBV12-4 | . | CASSTGEIYEQYF | TGTGCCAGCAGTACGGGAGAAATATACGAGCAGTACTTC
TRBJ1-2 | TRBD1 | TRBV6-5 | . | CASYQGALEKGYTF | TGTGCCAGCTATCAGGGGGCGCTTGAAAAGGGCTACACCTTC
TRBJ1-5 | . | TRBV18 | once | CASSPVGREQPQHF | TGTGCCAGCTCACCAGTTGGGAGGGAGCAGCCCCAGCATTTT
TRBJ2-2 | TRBD2 | TRBV9 | . | CASSVGSGRGTGELFF | TGTGCCAGCAGCGTAGGCAGCGGGAGGGGTACCGGGGAGCTGTTTTTT
TRBJ1-3 | TRBD1 | TRBV6-5 | . | CASRQQGSSGNTIYF | TGTGCCAGCAGGCAACAGGGGAGCTCTGGAAACACCATATATTTT
TRBJ1-2 | TRBD1 | TRBV5-1 | . | CASSLTGGGLNYGYTF | TGCGCCAGCAGCTTGACAGGGGGCGGCCTTAACTATGGCTACACCTTC
TRBJ2-1 | TRBD2 | TRBV5-1 | . | CASSLVVAGDREQFF | TGCGCCAGCAGCTTGGTGGTAGCGGGAGATCGCGAGCAGTTCTTC
TRBJ1-1 | . | TRBV5-1 | once | CASSLRNRVGTEAFF | TGCGCCAGCAGCCTCCGTAACAGGGTAGGGACTGAAGCTTTCTTT
TRBJ1-2 | TRBD1 | TRBV24-1 | . | CATSGHSTGGDGGYTF | TGTGCCACCAGTGGCCACTCGACAGGGGGCGATGGTGGCTACACCTTC
TRBJ1-2 | . | TRBV28 | . | CASGNGGSLMYGYTF | TGTGCCAGCGGAAACGGGGGGTCTCTCATGTACGGCTACACCTTC
TRBJ1-2 | TRBD1 | TRBV5-1 | . | CASSFGPRRQGGYGYTF | TGCGCCAGCAGCTTTGGACCGCGGCGACAGGGCGGCTATGGCTACACCTTC
TRBJ2-3 | TRBD2 | TRBV7-3 | . | CASSVTSGAGDTQYF | TGTGCCAGCAGCGTGACTAGCGGGGCGGGAGATACGCAGTATTTT
TRBJ2-1 | . | TRBV21-1 | . | CASLELAGQREQFF | TGTGCCAGCCTGGAACTAGCGGGACAGCGAGAGCAGTTCTTC
TRBJ1-1 | TRBD1 | TRBV6-5 | . | CASSYSPGGFTEAFF | TGTGCCAGCAGTTACTCCCCAGGGGGGTTCACTGAAGCTTTCTTT
TRBJ2-7 | . | TRBV4-3 | once | CASSPDTSYEQYF | TGCGCCAGCAGCCCGGACACCTCCTACGAGCAGTACTTC
TRBJ1-5 | TRBD1 | TRBV6-6 | once | CASTTDRGNQPQHF | TGTGCCAGCACCACGGACAGGGGTAATCAGCCCCAGCATTTT
TRBJ1-4 | TRBD1 | TRBV25-1 | . | CASSMDRGSATNEKLFF | TGTGCCAGCAGTATGGACAGGGGATCGGCAACTAATGAAAAACTGTTTTTT
TRBJ2-1 | TRBD1 | TRBV9 | . | CASSLQGSGEQFF | TGTGCCAGCAGCCTACAGGGGTCGGGGGAGCAGTTCTTC
TRBJ1-2 | TRBD1 | TRBV7-9 | . | CASIDREGGYTF | TGTGCCAGCATCGACAGGGAAGGAGGCTACACCTTC
TRBJ2-1 | TRBD2 | TRBV7-3 | . | CASSLISGPLAGVSFNEQFF | TGTGCCAGCAGCTTAATAAGTGGCCCCCTAGCGGGAGTAAGCTTCAATGAGCAGTTCTTC
TRBJ2-7 | TRBD2 | TRBV6-5 | . | CASRAGTSPYEQYF | TGTGCCAGCAGAGCCGGGACTAGCCCCTACGAGCAGTACTTC
TRBJ1-2 | TRBD1 | TRBV4-1 | . | CASSHGQADGYTF | TGCGCCAGCAGCCATGGACAGGCCGATGGCTACACCTTC
TRBJ2-3 | TRBD2 | TRBV6-1 | . | CASSEGTSADTQYF | TGTGCCAGCAGTGAAGGGACTAGCGCAGATACGCAGTATTTT
TRBJ2-3 | TRBD1 | TRBV5-4 | few | CASSLRSGGTDTQYF | TGTGCCAGCAGCTTGAGGTCAGGGGGTACAGATACGCAGTATTTT
TRBJ2-1 | TRBD2 | TRBV2 | . | CASGSGGWNEQFF | TGTGCCAGTGGTAGCGGGGGTTGGAATGAGCAGTTCTTC
TRBJ1-3 | . | TRBV28 | . | CASRSHLGSGNTIYF | TGTGCCAGCAGGAGTCACCTTGGCTCTGGAAACACCATATATTTT
TRBJ1-6 | . | TRBV30 | . | CAWSTSYNSPLHF | TGTGCCTGGAGTACGAGTTACAATTCACCCCTCCACTTT
TRBJ1-2 | TRBD1 | TRBV28 | . | CASGGQNYGYTF | TGTGCCAGCGGGGGACAGAACTATGGCTACACCTTC
TRBJ2-1 | . | TRBV6-5 | . | CASSSGNEQFF | TGTGCCAGCTCCTCGGGGAATGAGCAGTTCTTC
TRBJ2-7 | . | TRBV11-2 | . | CASSSQASNEQYF | TGTGCCAGCAGCTCCCAGGCATCCAACGAGCAGTACTTC
TRBJ2-5 | . | TRBV7-9 | . | CASSSLDWVQETQYF | TGTGCCAGCAGCTCTCTAGATTGGGTGCAAGAGACCCAGTACTTC
TRBJ2-3 | TRBD1 | TRBV11-2 | . | CASSPGGSGTDTQYF | TGTGCCAGCAGCCCAGGGGGCTCGGGCACAGATACGCAGTATTTT
TRBJ1-5 | . | TRBV4-3 | once | CASSQDGRGNQPQHF | TGCGCCAGCAGCCAAGATGGGAGGGGAAATCAGCCCCAGCATTTT
TRBJ2-5 | TRBD1 | TRBV4-2 | . | CASSQGTGLETQYF | TGTGCCAGCAGCCAGGGGACAGGGCTGGAGACCCAGTACTTC
TRBJ1-2 | . | TRBV7-8 | few | CASSLGGDGPFYGYTF | TGTGCCAGCAGCTTAGGGGGAGATGGCCCCTTTTATGGCTACACCTTC
TRBJ2-3 | TRBD1 | TRBV30 | once | CAWTIQGEGTDTQYF | TGTGCCTGGACCATACAGGGGGAGGGCACAGATACGCAGTATTTT
TRBJ2-1 | TRBD2 | TRBV6-4 | . | CASSNGLAGGHEQFF | TGTGCCAGCAGTAATGGACTAGCGGGGGGGCATGAGCAGTTCTTC
TRBJ2-5 | . | TRBV12-3/TRBV12-4 | . | CASEFTGKETQYF | TGTGCCAGTGAATTTACAGGAAAAGAGACCCAGTACTTC
TRBJ2-3 | TRBD2 | TRBV30 | once | CAWSVIAGGGTQYF | TGTGCCTGGAGTGTAATAGCGGGAGGCGGTACGCAGTATTTT
TRBJ1-4 | TRBD1 | TRBV28 | . | CASSAGGSVNEKLFF | TGTGCCAGCAGTGCAGGGGGCTCGGTTAATGAAAAACTGTTTTTT
TRBJ2-2 | . | TRBV6-5 | . | CASSFRQITGELFF | TGTGCCAGCAGTTTCCGACAGATCACCGGGGAGCTGTTTTTT
TRBJ2-2 | . | TRBV15 | once | CATSREELMNTGELFF | TGTGCCACCAGCAGAGAAGAACTCATGAACACCGGGGAGCTGTTTTTT
TRBJ2-5 | . | TRBV6-6 | few | CASSQLLGLALQETQYF | TGTGCCAGCAGTCAACTCCTCGGGCTAGCTCTACAGGAGACCCAGTACTTC
TRBJ1-2 | TRBD1 | TRBV7-3 | once | CASSLRTGDGYTF | TGTGCCAGCAGCCTAAGGACAGGGGATGGCTACACCTTC
TRBJ2-7 | . | TRBV30 | . | CAWSIGTYEQYF | TGTGCCTGGAGTATCGGGACCTACGAGCAGTACTTC